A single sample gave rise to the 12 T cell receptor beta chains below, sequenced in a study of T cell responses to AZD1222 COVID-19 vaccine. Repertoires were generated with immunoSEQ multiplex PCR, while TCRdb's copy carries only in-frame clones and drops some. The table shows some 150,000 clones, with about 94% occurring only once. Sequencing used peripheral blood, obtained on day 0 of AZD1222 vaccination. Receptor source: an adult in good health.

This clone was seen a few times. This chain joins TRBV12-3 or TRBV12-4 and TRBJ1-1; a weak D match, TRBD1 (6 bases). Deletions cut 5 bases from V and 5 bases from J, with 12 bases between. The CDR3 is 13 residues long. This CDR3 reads CASSPSDRTEAFF. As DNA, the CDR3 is TGTGCCAGCAGTCCTAGTGACAGGACTGAAGCTTTCTTT.

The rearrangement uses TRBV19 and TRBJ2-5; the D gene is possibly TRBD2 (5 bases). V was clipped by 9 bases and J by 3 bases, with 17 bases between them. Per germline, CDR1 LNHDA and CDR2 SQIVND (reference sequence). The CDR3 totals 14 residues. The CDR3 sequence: CASGPQAAKETQYF. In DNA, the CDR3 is TGTGCCAGCGGGCCCCAAGCGGCTAAAGAGACCCAGTACTTC.

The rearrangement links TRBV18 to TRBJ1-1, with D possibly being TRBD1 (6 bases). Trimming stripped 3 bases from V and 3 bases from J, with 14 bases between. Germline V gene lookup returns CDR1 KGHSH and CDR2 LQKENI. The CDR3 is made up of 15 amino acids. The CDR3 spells CASSPPTGEDTEAFF. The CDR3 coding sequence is TGTGCCAGCTCACCCCCGACAGGAGAGGACACTGAAGCTTTCTTT.

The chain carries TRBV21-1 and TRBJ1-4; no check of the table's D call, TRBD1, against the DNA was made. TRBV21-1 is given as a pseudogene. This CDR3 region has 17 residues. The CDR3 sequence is CASSTPRFGWTNEKLFF. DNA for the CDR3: TGTGCCAGCAGCACCCCCAGGTTTGGGTGGACTAATGAAAAACTGTTTTTT.

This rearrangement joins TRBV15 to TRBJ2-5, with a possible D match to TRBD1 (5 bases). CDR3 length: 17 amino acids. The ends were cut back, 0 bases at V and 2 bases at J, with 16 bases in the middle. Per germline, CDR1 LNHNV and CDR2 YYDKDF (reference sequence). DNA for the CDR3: TGTGCCACCAGCAGAGATGGGGCGACAATACGACAAGAGACCCAGTACTTC. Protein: CATSRDGATIRQETQYF.

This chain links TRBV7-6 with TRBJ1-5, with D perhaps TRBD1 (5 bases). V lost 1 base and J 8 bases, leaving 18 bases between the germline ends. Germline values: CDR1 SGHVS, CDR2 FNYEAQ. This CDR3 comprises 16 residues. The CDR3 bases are TGTGCCAGCAGCTTAGGGGGGGGAGGGACGTTTGAGCCCCAGCATTTT. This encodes CASSLGGGGTFEPQHF.

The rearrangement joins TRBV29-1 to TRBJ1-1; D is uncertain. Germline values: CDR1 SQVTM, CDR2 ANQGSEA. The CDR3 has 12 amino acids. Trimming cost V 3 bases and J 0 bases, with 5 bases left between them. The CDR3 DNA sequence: TGCAGCGTTGACATATTGAACACTGAAGCTTTCTTT. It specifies CSVDILNTEAFF.

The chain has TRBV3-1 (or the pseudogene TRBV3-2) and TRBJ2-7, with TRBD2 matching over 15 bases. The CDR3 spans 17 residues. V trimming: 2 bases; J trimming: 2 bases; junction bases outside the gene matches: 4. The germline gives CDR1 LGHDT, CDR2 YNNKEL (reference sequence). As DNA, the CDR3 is TGTGCCAGCAGCCAAACCGGACTAGCGGGAGGGCCCTACGAGCAGTACTTC. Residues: CASSQTGLAGGPYEQYF.

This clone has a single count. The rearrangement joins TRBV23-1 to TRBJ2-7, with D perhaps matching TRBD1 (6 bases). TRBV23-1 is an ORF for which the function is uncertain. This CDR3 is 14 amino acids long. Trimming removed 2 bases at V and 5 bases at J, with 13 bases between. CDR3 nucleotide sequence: TGCGCCAGCAGTCAAGATAGGGGGAACCACGAGCAGTACTTC. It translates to CASSQDRGNHEQYF.

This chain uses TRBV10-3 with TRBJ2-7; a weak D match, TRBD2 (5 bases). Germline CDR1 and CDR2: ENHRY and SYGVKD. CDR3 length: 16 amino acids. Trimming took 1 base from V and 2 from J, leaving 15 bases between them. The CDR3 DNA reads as TGTGCCATCAGTGAGTTAGCCGAGAGGGTGCCCTACGAGCAGTACTTC. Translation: CAISELAERVPYEQYF.

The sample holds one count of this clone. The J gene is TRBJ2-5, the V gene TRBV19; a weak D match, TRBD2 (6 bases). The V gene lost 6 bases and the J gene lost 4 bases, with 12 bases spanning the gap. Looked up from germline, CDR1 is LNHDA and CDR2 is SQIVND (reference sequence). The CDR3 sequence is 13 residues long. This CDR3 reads CASRRQGGETQYF. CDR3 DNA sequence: TGTGCCAGTAGGCGGCAGGGAGGAGAGACCCAGTACTTC.

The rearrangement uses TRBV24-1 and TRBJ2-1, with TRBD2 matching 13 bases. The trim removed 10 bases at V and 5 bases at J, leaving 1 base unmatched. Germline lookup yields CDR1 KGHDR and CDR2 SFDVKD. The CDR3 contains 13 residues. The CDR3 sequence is CATGTSGNNEQFF. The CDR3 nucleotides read TGTGCCACAGGGACTAGCGGGAACAATGAGCAGTTCTTC.